The 32 T cell receptor beta chains reported below all come from one sample, sequenced in a study of shared clonotypes between healthy human individuals. TCRdb's table, derived via immunoSEQ multiplex PCR, lists solely in-frame clones and lacks some. The table has around 500,000 clones, 70% to 80% seen once. The sample consisted of PBMCs. The receptors shown here come from a woman aged 40 to 50 in good health. Some clones in this sample may be carry-over from other donors' samples.

This clone was seen at least ten times. The genes are TRBV7-8 and TRBJ2-2; 9 bases fit TRBD2. CDR1 and CDR2 from the germline V gene are SGHVS and FQNEAQ. The ends lost 5 bases at V and 0 bases at J; junction bases unmatched: 4. The CDR3 totals 16 residues. CDR3 residues: CASSKTSGSNTGELFF. The CDR3 DNA is TGTGCCAGCAGCAAAACTAGCGGGTCGAACACCGGGGAGCTGTTTTTT.

V gene TRBV9 combines with J gene TRBJ2-7, with 9 positions matching TRBD2. The V segment lost 4 bases and the J segment 5 bases; nucleotides outside the gene matches: 7. Per the germline V gene, CDR1 is SGDLS and CDR2 is YYNGEE. The CDR3 has 14 amino acids. CDR3 nucleotides: TGTGCCAGCAGCCCTCGGACTAGCGTCAACGAGCAGTACTTC. It translates to CASSPRTSVNEQYF. Variable domain in full (rest from reference TRBV9 and TRBJ2-7): DSGVTQTPKHLITATGQRVTLRCSPRSGDLSVYWYQQSLDQGLQFLIQYYNGEERAKGNILERFSAQQFPDLHSELNLSSLELGDSALYFCASSPRTSVNEQYFGPGTRLTVT.

The CDR3 nucleotides read TGTGCCAGCAGCCCTTGGACTGTAGGGGAGCTGTTTTTT. It codes for CASSPWTVGELFF. The chain combines TRBV7-2 with TRBJ2-2, with D tentatively TRBD2 (5 bases). V was clipped by 5 bases and J by 8 bases, with 12 bases between them. The CDR3 totals 13 residues. Germline CDR1 SGHTA, CDR2 FQGNSA.

The chain links TRBV2 to TRBJ1-4, with D tentatively TRBD1 (5 bases). Looked up from germline, CDR1 is SNHLY and CDR2 is FYNNEI. The CDR3 extends over 15 amino acids. V was trimmed by 7 bases and J by 7 bases, leaving 19 bases between them. Here the CDR3 DNA reads TGTGCCAGCATAATGCCCGGGACCGGGGGTGAAAAACTGTTTTTT. Its translation is CASIMPGTGGEKLFF.

The chain recombines TRBV2 with TRBJ2-2, with TRBD1 identical over 7 bases. V gave up 6 bases and J gave up 0 bases; unmatched junction bases: 4. The germline V gene has CDR1 SNHLY and CDR2 FYNNEI. The CDR3 sequence is 15 residues long. CDR3 nucleotides: TGTGCCAGCAGGATGGGGACAGCGAACACCGGGGAGCTGTTTTTT. It specifies CASRMGTANTGELFF.

The genes are TRBV7-2 and TRBJ1-1; D gene uncertain. Trimming stripped 8 bases from V and 3 bases from J, with 16 bases between. CDR1 is SGHTA, CDR2 FQGNSA, per germline. CDR3 size: 14 residues. In nucleotides, the CDR3 is TGTGCCAGCGGCTCCGGACTAACTTACACTGAAGCTTTCTTT. Translating it yields CASGSGLTYTEAFF. Supplemented by reference TRBV7-2 and TRBJ1-1, the full variable domain reads GAGVSQSPSNKVTEKGKDVELRCDPISGHTALYWYRQSLGQGLEFLIYFQGNSAPDKSGLPSDRFSAERTGGSVSTLTIQRTQQEDSAVYLCASGSGLTYTEAFFGQGTRLTVV.

To note about this clone: A far larger clone is just one base off, so this is likely a read error. V usage is TRBV4-2 and J usage is TRBJ2-3; D not resolved. The CDR3 sequence is 12 residues long. Germline V gene sequence: CDR1 LGHNA, CDR2 YNFKEQ. This CDR3 reads CASGQDQVTQYF. The CDR3 nucleotides are TGTGCCAGCGGCCAAGATCAAGTTACGCAGTATTTT.

The gene calls are TRBV28 and TRBJ2-1; 11 bases are shared with TRBD2. Germline V lookup: CDR1 MDHEN, CDR2 SYDVKM. J was trimmed by 4 bases and V by 7 bases; bases with no gene match: 6. This CDR3 has 15 residues. The CDR3 DNA reads TGTGCCAGCACCTCCCCTAGCGGGGGGTACAATGAGCAGTTCTTC. This codes for CASTSPSGGYNEQFF. Combining the CDR3 with reference TRBV28 and TRBJ2-1 gives the whole variable domain DVKVTQSSRYLVKRTGEKVFLECVQDMDHENMFWYRQDPGLGLRLIYFSYDVKMKEKGDIPEGYSVSREKKERFSLILESASTNQTSMYLCASTSPSGGYNEQFFGPGTRLTVL.

This clone was observed a single time. The V gene is TRBV27, the J gene TRBJ2-1; 15 bases map to TRBD2. V gave up 5 bases and J gave up 9 bases; unmatched junction bases: 11. The V gene's germline CDR1 is MNHEY and CDR2 SMNVEV (reference sequence). This CDR3 contains 17 residues. The chain's CDR3 is CASSQIGTSGRRGEQFF. The CDR3 DNA reads as TGTGCCAGCAGTCAAATAGGGACTAGCGGGAGGAGGGGTGAGCAGTTCTTC.

This chain joins TRBV5-1 and TRBJ2-3; 10 nucleotides agree with TRBD2. Germline-derived CDR1 and CDR2 are SGHRS and YFSETQ. Trimming removed 0 bases from V and 1 base from J; junction bases left unmatched: 2. This CDR3 has 16 amino acids. CDR3: CASSLALAGGTDTQYF. CDR3 DNA sequence: TGCGCCAGCAGCTTGGCCCTAGCGGGAGGCACAGATACGCAGTATTTT.

This clone appeared a single time. V gene TRBV27 combines with J gene TRBJ2-7; 10 positions agree with TRBD2. The CDR3 is 16 amino acids. CDR1 MNHEY and CDR2 SMNVEV come from the germline V gene (reference sequence). V trimming: 5 bases; J trimming: 2 bases; junction bases outside the gene matches: 9. CDR3: CASSPPIAGGTYEQYF. The CDR3 DNA is TGTGCCAGCAGTCCACCCATAGCGGGAGGTACCTACGAGCAGTACTTC.

The V call is TRBV6-4, the J call TRBJ2-3; TRBD1 might be the D (6 bases). This CDR3 region has 16 residues. The germline V gene encodes CDR1 MRHNA and CDR2 SNTAGT. With 5 bases removed from V and 0 bases from J, the gap between germline ends came to 15 bases. CDR3 amino acids: CASSINGGGSTDTQYF. In DNA, the CDR3 is TGTGCCAGCAGTATTAATGGGGGCGGAAGCACAGATACGCAGTATTTT.

This chain joins TRBV5-4 and TRBJ2-1, with 9 nucleotides matching TRBD2. Trimming removed 2 bases from V and 4 bases from J; junction bases left unmatched: 4. Germline CDR1 and CDR2: SGHNT and YYREEE (reference sequence). The CDR3 runs 15 residues. In DNA form, the CDR3 reads TGTGCCAGCAGCTTTAGCCTAGCGGGGTACAATGAGCAGTTCTTC. Protein: CASSFSLAGYNEQFF.

This clone was seen at least ten times. The chain joins TRBV7-2 to TRBJ1-5; no clear D gene. The CDR3 is made up of 13 amino acids. Trimming took 6 bases from V and 2 from J, leaving 8 bases between them. CDR1 SGHTA and CDR2 FQGNSA come from the germline V gene. The CDR3: CASSTRGNQPQHF. The CDR3 DNA is TGTGCCAGCAGTACAAGGGGCAATCAGCCCCAGCATTTT.

This clone was picked up one time. The V call is TRBV29-1, the J call TRBJ2-2; no clear D gene. The CDR3 is 12 amino acids. Between the trimmed V and J ends, which lost 2 bases and 7 bases, there was a span of 8 bases. Germline-derived CDR1 and CDR2 are SQVTM and ANQGSEA. CDR3 loop: CSVELGHGELFF. For the CDR3, the DNA is TGCAGCGTTGAACTCGGGCACGGGGAGCTGTTTTTT.

This rearrangement joins TRBV5-4 to TRBJ2-2; TRBD1 might be the D (6 bases). The V gene's germline CDR1 is SGHNT and CDR2 YYREEE (reference sequence). The CDR3 is made up of 14 amino acids. The germline V and J ends were trimmed by 4 bases and 1 base, with 8 bases remaining between them. The CDR3 sequence: CASSGGGNTGELFF. The CDR3 DNA reads TGTGCCAGCAGCGGGGGCGGGAACACCGGGGAGCTGTTTTTT.

The table lists this clone with a few counts. The chain employs TRBV5-1 and TRBJ2-1; D assignment may be TRBD1 or TRBD2 (5 bases each). Between the trimmed V and J ends, which lost 3 bases and 2 bases, there was a span of 12 bases. Germline V gene lookup returns CDR1 SGHRS and CDR2 YFSETQ. This CDR3 region has 15 residues. This CDR3 is CASSSSGPPYNEQFF. The CDR3 DNA is TGCGCCAGCAGCTCCTCGGGACCCCCCTACAATGAGCAGTTCTTC.

This clone was seen only a few times. The chain joins TRBV9 to TRBJ2-7, with 11 bases fitting TRBD2. The V segment lost 1 base and the J segment 3 bases; nucleotides outside the gene matches: 12. Germline V gives CDR1 SGDLS, CDR2 YYNGEE. CDR3 length: 18 amino acids. The CDR3 DNA is TGTGCCAGCAGCGTACCGCTGGGACTAGCGGACCTATTCTACGAGCAGTACTTC. Protein sequence: CASSVPLGLADLFYEQYF.

The chain joins TRBV2 to TRBJ2-1, with no clear D. The CDR3 extends over 15 amino acids. Germline V gene lookup returns CDR1 SNHLY and CDR2 FYNNEI. V gave up 2 bases and J gave up 5 bases, with 13 bases separating them. In DNA form, the CDR3 reads TGTGCCAGCAGTGAATTTAGCATTATGGACAATGAGCAGTTCTTC. Amino acid sequence: CASSEFSIMDNEQFF. The full variable domain, with the rest looked up from reference TRBV2 and TRBJ2-1, is EPEVTQTPSHQVTQMGQEVILRCVPISNHLYFYWYRQILGQKVEFLVSFYNNEISEKSEIFDDQFSVERPDGSNFTLKIRSTKLEDSAMYFCASSEFSIMDNEQFFGPGTRLTVL.

This chain connects TRBV5-4 to TRBJ2-7; TRBD1 agrees at 7 bases. The CDR3 is made up of 13 amino acids. Germline-derived CDR1 and CDR2 are SGHNT and YYREEE (reference sequence). Germline trimming cut 3 bases from V and 3 bases from J; bases unmatched to any gene: 3. CDR3 in amino acids: CASSSGQNYEQYF. The CDR3 region has the DNA TGTGCCAGCAGCTCGGGACAGAACTACGAGCAGTACTTC.

This clone was seen just once. V and J are TRBV7-2 and TRBJ2-7, with 9 bases matching TRBD2. The CDR3 contains 15 residues. V lost 5 bases, J lost 6 bases, and 11 bases stayed unmatched. Germline values: CDR1 SGHTA, CDR2 FQGNSA. The CDR3 here is CASSPVAGGPLEQYF. The CDR3 DNA follows: TGTGCCAGCAGCCCCGTGGCGGGAGGGCCGCTCGAGCAGTACTTC.

The chain has TRBV2 and TRBJ1-2, with TRBD1 matching over 7 bases. V shed 6 bases, J shed 5 bases, and the junction held 9 bases outside the gene matches. Per the germline V gene, CDR1 is SNHLY and CDR2 is FYNNEI. The CDR3 spans 14 residues. CDR3 DNA: TGTGCCAGCAGCGCCACAGGACAGGAGTATGGCTACACCTTC. Translating gives CASSATGQEYGYTF.

The chain links TRBV10-2 to TRBJ2-3; possible D gene TRBD2, 6 bases. The germline V and J ends were trimmed by 6 bases and 0 bases, with 13 bases remaining between them. There are 15 residues in the CDR3. Germline V gene data show CDR1 as WSHSY and CDR2 as SAAADI. The CDR3 reads CASRASGASTDTQYF. The CDR3 DNA is TGCGCCAGCAGGGCTTCGGGAGCTAGCACAGATACGCAGTATTTT.

The gene calls are TRBV7-2 and TRBJ2-5, with 10 bases fitting TRBD1. J was trimmed by 5 bases and V by 5 bases; bases with no gene match: 8. There are 15 residues in the CDR3. Germline V lookup: CDR1 SGHTA, CDR2 FQGNSA. CDR3 coding DNA: TGTGCCAGCAGCACACCGGGACAGGGGTGGGAGACCCAGTACTTC. Protein product: CASSTPGQGWETQYF.

This chain links TRBV5-4 with TRBJ2-1; D ambiguous. The germline V and J ends were trimmed by 2 bases and 7 bases, with 13 bases remaining between them. This CDR3 has 14 amino acids. CDR1 SGHNT and CDR2 YYREEE come from the germline V gene (reference sequence). In DNA, the CDR3 is TGTGCCAGCAGCTTTCGGGCTAGTTCGAATGAGCAGTTCTTC. Encoded protein: CASSFRASSNEQFF.

The chain links TRBV10-3 to TRBJ1-3; possibly TRBD1 for D (6 bases). This CDR3 is built from 12 residues. The V gene lost 9 bases and the J gene lost 1 base, with 7 bases spanning the gap. Germline V gene lookup returns CDR1 ENHRY and CDR2 SYGVKD. CDR3: CAIQGSGNTIYF. The DNA of the CDR3 is TGTGCCATTCAGGGGTCTGGAAACACCATATATTTT.

The chain carries TRBV18 and TRBJ2-5, with D perhaps TRBD1 or TRBD2 (5 bases each). The end of the DNA aligns better with TRBJ2-7, so the J call may be wrong. The CDR3 has 13 residues. Germline V CDR1 and CDR2: KGHSH, LQKENI. CDR3 residues: CASSPPGAYEQYF. The CDR3 DNA reads as TGTGCCAGCTCACCACCGGGGGCCTACGAGCAGTACTTC.

As concerns this clone: Other DNA sequences in the same sample also yield this CDR3. The V gene is TRBV7-9, the J gene TRBJ2-5; D is ambiguous. The CDR3 spans 14 residues. With 1 base removed from V and 2 bases from J, the gap between germline ends came to 8 bases. CDR1 SEHNR and CDR2 FQNEAQ come from the germline V gene (reference sequence). The CDR3 DNA reads as TGTGCCAGCAGCTTAGGTGGCACGCAAGAGACCCAGTACTTC. Its translation: CASSLGGTQETQYF.

J is TRBJ1-2 and V is TRBV28; D ambiguous. The germline V gene encodes CDR1 MDHEN and CDR2 SYDVKM. The V and J ends lost 4 bases and 8 bases respectively, with 8 bases between them. This CDR3 contains 11 residues. The CDR3 sequence: CASSYLKGYTF. In DNA, the CDR3 is TGTGCCAGCAGTTATCTTAAGGGCTACACCTTC.

This rearrangement joins TRBV9 to TRBJ2-2; D gene ambiguous. V lost 3 bases to trimming and J lost 6 bases, with 15 bases between them. Germline V gene lookup returns CDR1 SGDLS and CDR2 YYNGEE. The CDR3 is 15 residues long. The CDR3 nucleotides are TGTGCCAGCAGCGGTCTCGGCTCCACCCCCGGGGAGCTGTTTTTT. This sequence encodes CASSGLGSTPGELFF.

This clone was seen many times. This chain uses TRBV28 with TRBJ2-3; 12 bases match TRBD2. Germline V CDR1 and CDR2: MDHEN, SYDVKM. This CDR3 has 15 residues. V was pared by 6 bases and J by 6 bases, with 7 bases of the junction left unmatched. CDR3 amino acids: CASSRLAGAWDTQYF. CDR3 DNA sequence: TGTGCCAGCAGCCGACTAGCGGGAGCATGGGATACGCAGTATTTT.

The chain couples TRBV28 to TRBJ1-1, with a weak D call TRBD1 (6 bases). Germline assignment: CDR1 MDHEN and CDR2 SYDVKM. The ends were cut back, 5 bases at V and 1 base at J, with 14 bases in the middle. The CDR3 consists of 15 residues. The CDR3 bases are TGTGCCAGCAGTAAGCTGCCAGGGGAGAACACTGAAGCTTTCTTT. As protein: CASSKLPGENTEAFF.